This record concerns one T cell receptor (beta chain) sequence. CDR3 and TCR beta VDJ profiling relied on a genomic DNA template. TCRdb redid the calling of the reads with MiXCR, one entry per CDR3 protein. The data show around 200,000 distinct CDR3 sequences, with around half seen just once and 1.8% held by the top ten. This specimen comes from a study of CD8+CD57+ T cells in acquired aplastic anemia. Turning to the study itself: Each DNA sample taken from sorted CD4+ and CD8+ cells came to 3 to 3.5 ug on average.

This CDR3 spans 15 amino acids. The germline gives CDR1 DFQATT, CDR2 SNEGSKA (reference sequence). V gave up 2 bases and J gave up 2 bases; unmatched junction bases: 8. CD8+CD57+ cell expansion had been shown by flow cytometry in patients chosen for sequencing. This clonotype was obtained from a human donor with aplastic anemia. The sequencing input was sorted CD4+, CD8+, or CD8+CD57+ T cells (not recorded which) from PBMCs. The chain is built from TRBV20-1 and TRBJ2-7; 8 nucleotides match TRBD2. CDR3 in amino acids: CSARWAAGGTYEQYF. CDR3 coding DNA: TGCAGTGCTAGATGGGCGGCGGGGGGTACCTACGAGCAGTACTTC.